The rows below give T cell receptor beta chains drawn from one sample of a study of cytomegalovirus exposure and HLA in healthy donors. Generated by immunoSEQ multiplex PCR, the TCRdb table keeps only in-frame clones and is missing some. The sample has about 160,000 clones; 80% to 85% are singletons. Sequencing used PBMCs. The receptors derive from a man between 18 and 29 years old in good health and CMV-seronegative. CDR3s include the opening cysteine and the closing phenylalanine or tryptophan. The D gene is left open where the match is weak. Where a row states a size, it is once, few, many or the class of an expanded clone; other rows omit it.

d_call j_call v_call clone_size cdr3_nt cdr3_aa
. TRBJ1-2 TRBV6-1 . TGTGCCAGCACCTCGGACTATGGCTACACCTTC CASTSDYGYTF
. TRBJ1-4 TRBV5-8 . TGTGCCAGCAGCTACCAACAGGGATCCTCAACTAATGAAAAACTGTTTTTT CASSYQQGSSTNEKLFF
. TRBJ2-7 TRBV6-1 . TGTGCCAGCAGGAACCACAGGCCACCCTACGAGCAGTACTTC CASRNHRPPYEQYF
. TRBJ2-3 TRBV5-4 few TGTGCCAGCAGCCCCGTAGCGGAGAGTAGCACAGATACGCAGTATTTT CASSPVAESSTDTQYF
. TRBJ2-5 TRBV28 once TGTGCCAGCAGTTCAACAGCTTCAGAGACCCAGTACTTC CASSSTASETQYF
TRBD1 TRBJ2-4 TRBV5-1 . TGCGCCAGCAGCTCGGACAGGGTTGGCATTCAGTACTTC CASSSDRVGIQYF
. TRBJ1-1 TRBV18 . TGTGCCAGCTCACCACCCTCGACAGCGAACACTGAAGCTTTCTTT CASSPPSTANTEAFF
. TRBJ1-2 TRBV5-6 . TGTGCCAGCAGCATGACACCCGAAAACTATGGCTACACCTTC CASSMTPENYGYTF
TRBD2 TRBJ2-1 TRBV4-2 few TGTGCCAGCAGCCAAGATTCTAGCGGGGGGTACAATGAGCAGTTCTTC CASSQDSSGGYNEQFF
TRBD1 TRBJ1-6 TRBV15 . TGTGCCACCAGCAGAAGGGACAGCAGCTCCTATAATTCACCCCTCCACTTT CATSRRDSSSYNSPLHF
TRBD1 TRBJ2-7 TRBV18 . TGTGCCAGCTCGCTCGACAGGGGTATTTACGAGCAGTACTTC CASSLDRGIYEQYF
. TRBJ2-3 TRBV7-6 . TGTGCCAGCAGCTTAGGGGGAGGTGTTGGCACAGATACGCAGTATTTT CASSLGGGVGTDTQYF
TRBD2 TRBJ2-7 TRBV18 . TGTGCCAGCTCACCACCGGCTAGCGGGAGTTACGAGCAGTACTTC CASSPPASGSYEQYF
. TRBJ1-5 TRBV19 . TGTGCCAGTATAATGCGGGGGGGATATCAGCCCCAGCATTTT CASIMRGGYQPQHF
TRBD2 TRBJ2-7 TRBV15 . TGTGCCACCAGCAGGGCCGTAGGGAGGGTGTTGTACGAGCAGTACTTC CATSRAVGRVLYEQYF
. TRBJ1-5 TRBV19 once TGTGCCAGTAGATACGGGTTGTACCAGCCCCAGCATTTT CASRYGLYQPQHF
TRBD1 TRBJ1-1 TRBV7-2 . TGTGCCAGCAGCTTAGAAGGGACAGCAAACACTGAAGCTTTCTTT CASSLEGTANTEAFF
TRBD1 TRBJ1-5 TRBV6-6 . TGTGCCTCGAAACCGGGACAGGGGACTCTAGGCCCCCAGCATTTT CASKPGQGTLGPQHF
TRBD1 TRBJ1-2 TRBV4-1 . TGCGCCAGCAGCCAACCCGGGACAGGGGACGGCTACACCTTC CASSQPGTGDGYTF
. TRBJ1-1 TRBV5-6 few TGTGCCAGCAGCTTGGGGCAGGGGAGCACTGAAGCTTTCTTT CASSLGQGSTEAFF
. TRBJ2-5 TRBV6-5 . TGTGCCAGCAGTACCCGGGGGGAGACCCAGTACTTC CASSTRGETQYF
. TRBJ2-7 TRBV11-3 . TGTGCCAGCAGCCGTCTCGACACCTACGAGCAGTACTTC CASSRLDTYEQYF
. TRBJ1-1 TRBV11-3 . TGTGCCAGCAGACTGGGACAAAGGAACACTGAAGCTTTCTTT CASRLGQRNTEAFF
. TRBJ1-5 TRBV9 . TGTGCCAGCAGCCCCGGGACACCGATAAGCAATCAGCCCCAGCATTTT CASSPGTPISNQPQHF
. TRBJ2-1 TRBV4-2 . TGTGCCAGCAGCAGCCTCCCGGGGGATTACAATGAGCAGTTCTTC CASSSLPGDYNEQFF
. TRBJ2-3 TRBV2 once TGTGCCAGCAGTGAAGGAACAGCAAGCACAGATACGCAGTATTTT CASSEGTASTDTQYF
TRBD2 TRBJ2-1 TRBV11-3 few TGTGCCAGCAGCTTCCAGACTAGCGGGGATGAGCAGTTCTTC CASSFQTSGDEQFF
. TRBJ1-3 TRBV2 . TGTGCCAGCAGTGAAGCCCACATGAGGAACACCATATATTTT CASSEAHMRNTIYF
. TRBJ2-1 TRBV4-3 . TGCGCCAGCAGCCAAGAGAGGTATAATGAGCAGTTCTTC CASSQERYNEQFF
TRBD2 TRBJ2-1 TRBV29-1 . TGCAGCGTTGAGGCGGGGACTAGCTGGGGCCATGAGCAGTTCTTC CSVEAGTSWGHEQFF
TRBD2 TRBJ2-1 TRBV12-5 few TGTGCTAGTGGTTTGGGGACTAGCGGGACGCACAATGAGCAGTTCTTC CASGLGTSGTHNEQFF
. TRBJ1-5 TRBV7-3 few TGTGCCAGCAGCTTAACGAGGTATCAGCCCCAGCATTTT CASSLTRYQPQHF
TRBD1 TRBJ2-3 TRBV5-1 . TGCGCCAGCAGCTTGGAAGGGGGCTCGGTGACAGATACGCAGTATTTT CASSLEGGSVTDTQYF
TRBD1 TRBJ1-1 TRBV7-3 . TGTGCCAGCAGCATCACAGGGGGCTACACTGAAGCTTTCTTT CASSITGGYTEAFF
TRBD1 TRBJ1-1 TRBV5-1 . TGCGCCAGCAGCTTGGACCGGGACAGGGGGCGGGCTGAAGCTTTCTTT CASSLDRDRGRAEAFF
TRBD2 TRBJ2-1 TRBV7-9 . TGTGCCAGCAGCCCCATGCGGGCTAGCGGGAGCAATGAGCAGTTCTTC CASSPMRASGSNEQFF
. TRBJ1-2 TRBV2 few TGTGCCAGCAGTGATGGACAGTTCTATGGCTACACCTTC CASSDGQFYGYTF
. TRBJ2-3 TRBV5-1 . TGCGCCAGCAGCTTCGGTAATGGAGATACGCAGTATTTT CASSFGNGDTQYF
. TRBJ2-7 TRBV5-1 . TGCGCCAGCAGCTCTCTACCAACGGAGCGCGGCCGCTACGAGCAGTACTTC CASSSLPTERGRYEQYF
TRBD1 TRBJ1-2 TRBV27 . TGTGCCAGCAGTACCCGGACAGGGGATGGCTACACCTTC CASSTRTGDGYTF
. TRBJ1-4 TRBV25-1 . TGTGCCAGCAGTGACACACGAACTAACGAAAAACTGTTTTTT CASSDTRTNEKLFF
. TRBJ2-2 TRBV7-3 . TGTGCCAGCAGCTTAAGGCGCCAGGGCACCGGGGAGCTGTTTTTT CASSLRRQGTGELFF
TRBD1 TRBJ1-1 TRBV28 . TGTGCCAGCGGGACGGCAGGGGGCGAGGGAACTGAAGCTTTCTTT CASGTAGGEGTEAFF
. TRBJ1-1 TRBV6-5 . TGTGCCAGCACCCCCCTTCTTAACAGTGAAGCTTTCTTT CASTPLLNSEAFF